Described below is a single TCR beta chain sequence and its context. In the original processing: Amplification from reference gene primers served as the basis for estimated nucleated cell counts. The method was immunoSEQ multiplex PCR; TCRdb's version includes in-frame clones alone and lacks a portion of them. The DNA was the basis for D and trimming; V, J and clone size are from that table. The sample records 140,000 to 150,000 clones, around 81% being singletons. The source of the sample is a study of blood T cell repertoires in COVID-19. As for the study in general: COVID-19 samples collected from the United States, Italy and Spain covered acute and convalescent phases. PBMCs, B-cell-depleted T cells, or T cells provided the cDNA or gDNA that made up the material.

The CDR3 totals 15 residues. The clonotype was recovered from a human donor with acute or convalescent COVID-19. The donor label of this sample is uncertain. The gene calls are TRBV21-1 and TRBJ1-2; the D call of TRBD1 is as the table states it, not checked on the DNA. TRBV21-1 is a known pseudogene. Sequencing was performed on peripheral blood. CDR3 DNA: TGTGCCAGCAGCAAAGGGGGGCAGGGTGGGTACGGCTACACCTTC. It encodes CASSKGGQGGYGYTF.